The 22 T cell receptor beta chains below all came from one sample that was sequenced in a study of control samples from healthy donors and cancer patients. The table came from immunoSEQ multiplex PCR; TCRdb's copy has only in-frame clones and leaves some out. The sample records around 120,000 clones, more than 75% being singletons. Sequencing input: blood. All receptors derive from a man in his forties in good health.

This clone was counted ten times or more. This chain uses TRBV6-1 with TRBJ1-2; the D gene is possibly TRBD1 (5 bases). V was shortened by 3 bases and J by 6 bases, with 14 bases between the two germline ends. The CDR3 has 14 residues. CDR1 is MNHNS and CDR2 is SASEGT in the germline V gene. The CDR3 DNA sequence: TGTGCCAGCAGTGAGAAGGGGCGAGGGAATGGCTACACCTTC. It codes for CASSEKGRGNGYTF.

The J gene is TRBJ2-7, the V gene TRBV11-3; D perhaps matches TRBD1 (6 bases). This CDR3 region has 12 residues. The V gene lost 4 bases and the J gene lost 5 bases, with 9 bases spanning the gap. Germline loops: CDR1 SGHNT, CDR2 YENEEA. CDR3 loop: CASSSRQDEQYF. CDR3 in DNA: TGTGCCAGCAGCTCCAGACAGGACGAGCAGTACTTC.

J is TRBJ1-6 and V is TRBV6-1; TRBD1 is a possible D gene (5 bases). The CDR3 is 16 residues long. The V gene's germline CDR1 is MNHNS and CDR2 SASEGT. V was trimmed by 4 bases and J by 5 bases, leaving 15 bases between them. The CDR3 loop is CASSAKQEVNNSPLHF. The CDR3 DNA follows: TGTGCCAGCAGTGCAAAACAGGAGGTCAATAATTCACCCCTCCACTTT.

V gene TRBV24-1 combines with J gene TRBJ2-3; 10 bases fit TRBD1. This CDR3 contains 19 residues. V shed 0 bases, J shed 3 bases, and the junction held 11 bases outside the gene matches. Looked up from germline, CDR1 is KGHDR and CDR2 is SFDVKD. The chain's CDR3 is CATSDLRDRGLKGTDTQYF. The CDR3 DNA reads TGTGCCACCAGTGATTTGCGGGACAGGGGTCTTAAAGGAACAGATACGCAGTATTTT.

This clone was seen only a few times. V gene TRBV12-3 or TRBV12-4 combines with J gene TRBJ1-2, with D possibly being TRBD1 (6 bases). Trimming removed 7 bases at V and 7 bases at J, with 16 bases between. The CDR3 runs to 13 residues. The CDR3 region is CASTPGGASGYTF. The CDR3, as DNA: TGTGCCAGCACTCCCGGGGGGGCCAGTGGCTACACCTTC.

The gene calls are TRBV6-1 and TRBJ1-6, with unresolved D. The V end was cut by 1 base, the J end by 6 bases, with 7 bases between. CDR3 length: 14 amino acids. CDR1 is MNHNS, CDR2 SASEGT, per germline. DNA of the CDR3: TGTGCCAGCAGTGAAGTAGCGCTTAATTCACCCCTCCACTTT. It yields the protein CASSEVALNSPLHF.

The chain combines TRBV7-2 with TRBJ2-7, with D unclear. Germline values: CDR1 SGHTA, CDR2 FQGNSA. CDR3 size: 13 residues. The V and J ends lost 4 bases and 2 bases respectively, with 9 bases between them. The CDR3 DNA reads TGTGCCAGCAGCTGGGGTCGGACCTACGAGCAGTACTTC. Encoded protein: CASSWGRTYEQYF.

The chain is built from TRBV6-6 and TRBJ1-4; no reliable D call. This CDR3 has 12 residues. Looked up from germline, CDR1 is MNHNY and CDR2 is SVGAGI (reference sequence). V shed 6 bases and J shed 8 bases, with 10 bases lying between them. In nucleotides, the CDR3 is TGTGCCAGCAGCCGGGGAGCGGAAAAACTGTTTTTT. It specifies CASSRGAEKLFF.

The rearrangement uses TRBV11-3 and TRBJ2-1; 12 bases agree with TRBD2. CDR1 and CDR2 from the germline V gene are SGHNT and YENEEA. The V and J ends lost 3 bases and 9 bases, in that order; junction bases with no gene match: 6. The CDR3 extends over 15 amino acids. The CDR3 DNA reads TGTGCCAGCAGCTTGTCTAGCGGGGGGGCGGGTGAGCAGTTCTTC. Translating it yields CASSLSSGGAGEQFF.

V and J are TRBV5-1 and TRBJ2-3; 7 bases match TRBD2. This CDR3 spans 16 amino acids. J gave up 2 bases and V 3 bases, and 9 bases lay outside the gene matches. Per germline, CDR1 SGHRS and CDR2 YFSETQ. The CDR3 DNA follows: TGCGCCAGCAGCTCCCAACCTAGCGGTTCCACAGATACGCAGTATTTT. Translation gives CASSSQPSGSTDTQYF.

This clone came up a few times. The chain has TRBV9 and TRBJ1-2; 10 bases are a match to TRBD1. The V gene end was trimmed by 3 bases and the J gene end by 8 bases; junction bases not matched to a gene: 4. Germline CDR1 SGDLS, CDR2 YYNGEE. The CDR3 covers 13 residues. CDR3 residues: CASSAWTGGGYTF. For the CDR3, the DNA is TGTGCCAGCAGCGCCTGGACAGGGGGAGGCTACACCTTC.

The CDR3 spells CASSIRTGEYGYTF. The CDR3 nucleotides are TGTGCCAGCAGTATCCGGACAGGGGAGTATGGCTACACCTTC. The chain recombines TRBV9 with TRBJ1-2, with 9 bases aligning to TRBD1. Germline V gives CDR1 SGDLS, CDR2 YYNGEE. The CDR3 contains 14 residues. V was clipped by 5 bases and J by 5 bases; unmatched bases: 7.

The CDR3 DNA follows: TGTGCCAGCAGTTATCCCAGCGGGGGGGCCCCAGGATACTTC. Protein: CASSYPSGGAPGYF. J is TRBJ2-5 and V is TRBV6-2 or TRBV6-3; 10 positions match TRBD2. CDR1 and CDR2 from the germline V gene are MNHEY and SVGEGT. This CDR3 has 14 amino acids. With V trimmed by 3 bases and J by 14 bases, 12 bases remained unmatched.

The rearrangement joins TRBV4-1 to TRBJ1-2; tentatively, D is TRBD1 (6 bases). The CDR3 has 14 residues. Trimming removed 2 bases at V and 7 bases at J, with 14 bases between. Germline V gives CDR1 MGHRA, CDR2 YSYEKL. As DNA, the CDR3 is TGCGCCAGCAGCCAAAATGACAGGTACGGTGGCTACACCTTC. Its translation is CASSQNDRYGGYTF.

The chain employs TRBV18 and TRBJ1-1, with D hard to call. The ends were cut back, 3 bases at V and 5 bases at J, with 16 bases in the middle. This CDR3 contains 15 residues. The germline V gene encodes CDR1 KGHSH and CDR2 LQKENI. The CDR3 sequence is CASSPSEGSGTEAFF. CDR3 sequence (DNA): TGTGCCAGCTCACCTTCAGAGGGCTCGGGAACTGAAGCTTTCTTT.

The genes are TRBV6-5 and TRBJ1-5; tentatively, D is TRBD1 (5 bases). CDR1 MNHEY and CDR2 SVGAGI come from the germline V gene. Trimming stripped 6 bases from V and 3 bases from J, with 15 bases between. The CDR3 spans 15 residues. This chain's CDR3 is CASSLDSGPNQPQHF. The CDR3 DNA is TGTGCCAGCAGCCTGGACTCAGGGCCCAATCAGCCCCAGCATTTT.

The chain is built from TRBV5-1 and TRBJ2-7, with 8 bases that match TRBD1. The CDR3 spans 12 residues. Germline CDR1 reads SGHRS; CDR2 reads YFSETQ. Trimming cost V 1 base and J 13 bases; bases outside gene matches: 7. The CDR3 reads CASSLMQGAPYF. The CDR3 nucleotides are TGCGCCAGCAGCTTGATGCAGGGGGCTCCCTACTTC.

This clone was seen once. The chain couples TRBV24-1 to TRBJ1-1; D is possibly TRBD1 (6 bases). V lost 0 bases and J lost 5, with 21 bases in between. CDR3 size: 18 residues. Germline-derived CDR1 and CDR2 are KGHDR and SFDVKD. CDR3 bases: TGTGCCACCAGTGATTTGTTTCGCCAGGGGAACGACGGGACTGAAGCTTTCTTT. It specifies CATSDLFRQGNDGTEAFF.

Regarding this clone: Other DNA sequences in this specimen translate into the identical CDR3. The V gene is TRBV7-2, the J gene TRBJ2-7; 15 bases are a match to TRBD2. CDR1 is SGHTA, CDR2 FQGNSA, per germline. The J segment lost 3 bases and the V segment lost 3 bases, leaving 3 bases of the junction unmatched. This CDR3 region has 16 residues. CDR3 sequence reads: CASSFGGLAGGYEQYF. Here the CDR3 DNA reads TGTGCCAGCAGCTTTGGGGGACTAGCGGGGGGCTACGAGCAGTACTTC.

The chain joins TRBV19 to TRBJ2-1; D is perhaps TRBD1 (5 bases). V was cut by 7 bases and J by 7 bases, with 20 bases left in between. Per the germline V gene, CDR1 is LNHDA and CDR2 is SQIVND (reference sequence). This CDR3 comprises 15 residues. Here the CDR3 DNA reads TGTGCCAGTAAAACACCGGCTGGGTCAGGGAATGAGCAGTTCTTC. Translation gives CASKTPAGSGNEQFF.

The chain employs TRBV19 and TRBJ2-1; D ambiguous. The CDR3 covers 12 residues. The germline V gene has CDR1 LNHDA and CDR2 SQIVND (reference sequence). V lost 10 bases to trimming and J lost 5 bases, with 12 bases between them. In DNA, the CDR3 is TGTGCCACCTTGACGGGCCACAATGAGCAGTTCTTC. It is translated as CATLTGHNEQFF.

The chain uses TRBV5-1 and TRBJ2-6, with D uncertain. The CDR3 is 15 amino acids. Germline loops: CDR1 SGHRS, CDR2 YFSETQ. The germline V and J ends were trimmed by 4 bases and 0 bases, with 8 bases remaining between them. In nucleotides, the CDR3 is TGCGCCAGCAGCATGCGAGGCTCTGGGGCCAACGTCCTGACTTTC. Translation: CASSMRGSGANVLTF. The whole variable domain, remainder taken from reference TRBV5-1 and TRBJ2-6, is KAGVTQTPRYLIKTRGQQVTLSCSPISGHRSVSWYQQTPGQGLQFLFEYFSETQRNKGNFPGRFSGRQFSNSRSEMNVSTLELGDSALYLCASSMRGSGANVLTFGAGSRLTVL.